The 3 T cell receptor beta chains presented below share a single source sample, sequenced in a study of cytomegalovirus exposure and HLA in healthy donors. The PCR was carried out with 60 Vbeta primers and 13 Jbeta primers. TCRdb's table, derived via immunoSEQ multiplex PCR, lists solely in-frame clones and lacks some. The sample holds over 200,000 clones; 75% to 80% are singletons and the top ten take 1.5% to 2%. Sequencing input: PBMCs. The receptors stem from a male donor in good health and CMV-seronegative.

This clone was counted between two and nine times. This chain joins TRBV9 and TRBJ1-2; no clear D. Germline assignment: CDR1 SGDLS and CDR2 YYNGEE. CDR3 size: 11 residues. Deletions cut 3 bases from V and 8 bases from J, with 8 bases between. The CDR3 coding sequence is TGTGCCAGCAGCGATCGTCTCGGCTACACCTTC. This encodes CASSDRLGYTF.

This sequence joins TRBV28 and TRBJ1-2; the D gene is possibly TRBD1 (6 bases). Trimming removed 2 bases at V and 3 bases at J, with 16 bases between. Germline lookup yields CDR1 MDHEN and CDR2 SYDVKM. CDR3 length: 16 amino acids. The CDR3 is CASSLATSGQYYGYTF. The CDR3 DNA reads TGTGCCAGCAGTTTAGCTACTTCCGGACAGTACTATGGCTACACCTTC.

The CDR3 reads CASSLARGNEQFF. DNA of the CDR3: TGTGCCAGCAGCTTAGCCAGAGGGAATGAGCAGTTCTTC. This sequence joins TRBV7-3 and TRBJ2-1; D might be TRBD2 (5 bases). Trimming took 2 bases from V and 7 from J, leaving 9 bases between them. This CDR3 is built from 13 residues. The germline CDR1 and CDR2 sequences are SGHTA and FQGTGA.